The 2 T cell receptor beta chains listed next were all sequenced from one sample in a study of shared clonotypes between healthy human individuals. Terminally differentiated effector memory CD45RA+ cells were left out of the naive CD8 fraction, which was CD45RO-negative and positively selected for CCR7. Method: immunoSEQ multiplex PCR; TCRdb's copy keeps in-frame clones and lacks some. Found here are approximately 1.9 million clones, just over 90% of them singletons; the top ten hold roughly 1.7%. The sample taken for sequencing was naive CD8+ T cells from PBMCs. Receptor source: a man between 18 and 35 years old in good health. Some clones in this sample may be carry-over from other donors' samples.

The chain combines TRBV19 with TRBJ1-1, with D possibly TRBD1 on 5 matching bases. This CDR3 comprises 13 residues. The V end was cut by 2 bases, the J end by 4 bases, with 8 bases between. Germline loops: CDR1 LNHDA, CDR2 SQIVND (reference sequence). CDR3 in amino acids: CASSIKGSTEAFF. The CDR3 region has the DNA TGTGCCAGTAGTATAAAGGGGTCCACTGAAGCTTTCTTT.

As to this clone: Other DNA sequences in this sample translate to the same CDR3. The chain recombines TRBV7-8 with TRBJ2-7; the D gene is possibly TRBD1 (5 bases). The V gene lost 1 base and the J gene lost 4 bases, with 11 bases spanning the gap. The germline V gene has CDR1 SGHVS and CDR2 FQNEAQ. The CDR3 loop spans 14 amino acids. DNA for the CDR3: TGTGCCAGCAGCTTAGTTGACAGCAGTTACGAGCAGTACTTC. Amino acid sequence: CASSLVDSSYEQYF.